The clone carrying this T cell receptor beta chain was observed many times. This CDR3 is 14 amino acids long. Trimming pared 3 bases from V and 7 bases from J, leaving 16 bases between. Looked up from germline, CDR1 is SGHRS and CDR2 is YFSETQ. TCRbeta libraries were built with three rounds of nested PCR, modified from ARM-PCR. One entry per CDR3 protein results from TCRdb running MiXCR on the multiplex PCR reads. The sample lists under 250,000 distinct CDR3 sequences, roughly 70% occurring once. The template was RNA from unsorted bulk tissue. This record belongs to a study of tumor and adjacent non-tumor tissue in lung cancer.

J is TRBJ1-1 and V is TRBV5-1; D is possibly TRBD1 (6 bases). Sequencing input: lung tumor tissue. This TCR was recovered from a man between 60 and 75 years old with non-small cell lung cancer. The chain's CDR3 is CASSSIRGPGEAFF. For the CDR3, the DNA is TGCGCCAGCAGCTCGATCAGGGGTCCCGGTGAAGCTTTCTTT.